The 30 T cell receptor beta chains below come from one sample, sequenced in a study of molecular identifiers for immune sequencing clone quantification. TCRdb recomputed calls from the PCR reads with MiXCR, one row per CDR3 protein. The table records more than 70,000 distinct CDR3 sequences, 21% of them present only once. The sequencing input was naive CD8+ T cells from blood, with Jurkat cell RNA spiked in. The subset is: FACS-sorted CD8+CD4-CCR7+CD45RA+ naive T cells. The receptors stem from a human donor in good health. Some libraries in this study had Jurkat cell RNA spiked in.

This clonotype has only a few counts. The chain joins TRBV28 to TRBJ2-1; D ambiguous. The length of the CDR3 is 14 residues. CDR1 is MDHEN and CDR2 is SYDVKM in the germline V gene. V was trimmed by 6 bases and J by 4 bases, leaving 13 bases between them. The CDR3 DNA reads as TGTGCCAGCAGCCAACCGGGTCAATACAATGAGCAGTTCTTC. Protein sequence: CASSQPGQYNEQFF.

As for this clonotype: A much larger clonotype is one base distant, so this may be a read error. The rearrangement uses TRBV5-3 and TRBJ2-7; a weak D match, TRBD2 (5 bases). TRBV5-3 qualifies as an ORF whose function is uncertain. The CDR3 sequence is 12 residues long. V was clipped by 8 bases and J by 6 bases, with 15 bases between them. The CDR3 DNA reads TGTGCCAGCAGCGCCACGGACTGCGAGCAGTACTTC. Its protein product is CASSATDCEQYF.

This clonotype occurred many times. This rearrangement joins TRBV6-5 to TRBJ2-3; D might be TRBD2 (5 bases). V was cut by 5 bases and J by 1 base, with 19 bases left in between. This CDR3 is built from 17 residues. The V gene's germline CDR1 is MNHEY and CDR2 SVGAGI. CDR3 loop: CASSSPLAAGGTDTQYF. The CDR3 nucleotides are TGTGCCAGCAGTAGTCCCCTTGCGGCGGGTGGCACAGATACGCAGTATTTT.

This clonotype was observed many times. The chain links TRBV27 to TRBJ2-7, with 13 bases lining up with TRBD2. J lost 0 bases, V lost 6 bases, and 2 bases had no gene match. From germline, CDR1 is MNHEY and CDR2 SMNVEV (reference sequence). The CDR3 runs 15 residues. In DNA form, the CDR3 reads TGTGCCAGCAGGGGACTAGCGGGGAGCTCCTACGAGCAGTACTTC. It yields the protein CASRGLAGSSYEQYF.

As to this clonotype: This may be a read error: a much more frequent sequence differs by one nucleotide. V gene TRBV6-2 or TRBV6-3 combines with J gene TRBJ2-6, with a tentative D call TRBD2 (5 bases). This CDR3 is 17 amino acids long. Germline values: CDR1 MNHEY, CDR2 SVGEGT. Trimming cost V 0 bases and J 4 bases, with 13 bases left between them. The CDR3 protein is CASSYSTRGPGANVLTF. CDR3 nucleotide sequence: TGTGCCAGCAGTTACTCGACGCGCGGGCCCGGGGCCAACGTCCTGACTTTC.

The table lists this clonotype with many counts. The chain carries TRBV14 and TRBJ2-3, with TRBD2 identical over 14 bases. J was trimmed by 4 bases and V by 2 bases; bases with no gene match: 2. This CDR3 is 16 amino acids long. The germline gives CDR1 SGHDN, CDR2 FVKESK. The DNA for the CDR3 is TGTGCCAGCAGCCAATGGACTAGCGGGAGGTCAGATACGCAGTATTTT. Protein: CASSQWTSGRSDTQYF.

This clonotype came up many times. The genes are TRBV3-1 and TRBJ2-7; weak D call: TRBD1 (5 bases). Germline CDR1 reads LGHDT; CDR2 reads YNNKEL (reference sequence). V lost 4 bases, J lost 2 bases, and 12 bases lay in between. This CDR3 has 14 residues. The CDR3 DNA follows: TGTGCCAGCAGCCTTGGGGCCCAAGCCTACGAGCAGTACTTC. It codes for CASSLGAQAYEQYF.

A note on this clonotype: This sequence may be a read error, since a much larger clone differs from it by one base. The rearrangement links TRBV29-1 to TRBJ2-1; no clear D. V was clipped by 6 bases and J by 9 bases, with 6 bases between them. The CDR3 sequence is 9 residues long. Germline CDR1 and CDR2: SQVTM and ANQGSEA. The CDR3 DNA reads TGCAGCGTGACAAGTGAGCAGTTCTTC. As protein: CSVTSEQFF.

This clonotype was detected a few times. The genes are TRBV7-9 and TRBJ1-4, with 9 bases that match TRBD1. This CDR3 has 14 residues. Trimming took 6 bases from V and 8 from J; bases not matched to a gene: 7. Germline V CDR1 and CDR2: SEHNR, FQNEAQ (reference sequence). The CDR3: CASSRTGAMEKLFF. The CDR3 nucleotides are TGTGCCAGCAGTCGGACAGGGGCAATGGAAAAACTGTTTTTT.

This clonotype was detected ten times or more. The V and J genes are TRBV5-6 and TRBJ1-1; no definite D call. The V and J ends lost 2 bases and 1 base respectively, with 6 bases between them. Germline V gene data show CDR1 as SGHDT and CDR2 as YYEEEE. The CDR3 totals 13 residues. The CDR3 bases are TGTGCCAGCAGCTTCCCAGAGAACACTGAAGCTTTCTTT. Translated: CASSFPENTEAFF.

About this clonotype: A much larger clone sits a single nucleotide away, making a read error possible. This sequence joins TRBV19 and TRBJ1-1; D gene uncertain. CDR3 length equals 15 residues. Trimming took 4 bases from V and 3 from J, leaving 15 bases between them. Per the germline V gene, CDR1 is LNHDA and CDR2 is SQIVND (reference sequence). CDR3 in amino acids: CASSTYYGSYTEAFF. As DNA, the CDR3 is TGTGCCAGTAGTACTTACTACGGATCATACACTGAAGCTTTCTTT.

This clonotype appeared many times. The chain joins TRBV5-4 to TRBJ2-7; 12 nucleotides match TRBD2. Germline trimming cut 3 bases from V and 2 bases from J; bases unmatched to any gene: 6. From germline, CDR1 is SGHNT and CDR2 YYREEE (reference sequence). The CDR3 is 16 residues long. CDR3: CASSSGLAGRPYEQYF. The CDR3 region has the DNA TGTGCCAGCAGCTCGGGACTAGCGGGCCGCCCCTACGAGCAGTACTTC.

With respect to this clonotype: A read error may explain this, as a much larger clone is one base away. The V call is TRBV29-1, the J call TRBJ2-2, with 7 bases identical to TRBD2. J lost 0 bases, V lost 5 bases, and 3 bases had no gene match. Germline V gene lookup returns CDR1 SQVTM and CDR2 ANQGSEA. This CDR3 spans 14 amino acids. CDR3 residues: CSVSLAANTGELFF. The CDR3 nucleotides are TGCAGCGTTTCTCTAGCGGCGAACACCGGGGAGCTGTTTTTT.

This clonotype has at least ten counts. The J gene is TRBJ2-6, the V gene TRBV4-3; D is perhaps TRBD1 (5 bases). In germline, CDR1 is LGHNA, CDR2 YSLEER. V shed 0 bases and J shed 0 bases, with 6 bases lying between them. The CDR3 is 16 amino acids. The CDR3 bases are TGCGCCAGCAGCCAAGATAGGGGCTCTGGGGCCAACGTCCTGACTTTC. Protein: CASSQDRGSGANVLTF.

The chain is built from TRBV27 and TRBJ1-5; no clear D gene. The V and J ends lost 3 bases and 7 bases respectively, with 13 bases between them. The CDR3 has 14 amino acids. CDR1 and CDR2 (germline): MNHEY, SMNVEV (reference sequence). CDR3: CASSLAGVGQPQHF. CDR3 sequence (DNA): TGTGCCAGCAGTTTGGCCGGGGTCGGGCAGCCCCAGCATTTT.

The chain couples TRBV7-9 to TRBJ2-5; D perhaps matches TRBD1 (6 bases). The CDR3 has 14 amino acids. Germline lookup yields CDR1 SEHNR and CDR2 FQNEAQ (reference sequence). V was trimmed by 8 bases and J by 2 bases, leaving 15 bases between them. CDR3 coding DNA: TGTGCCAGCGGAACCCAGGGACAACAAGAGACCCAGTACTTC. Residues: CASGTQGQQETQYF.

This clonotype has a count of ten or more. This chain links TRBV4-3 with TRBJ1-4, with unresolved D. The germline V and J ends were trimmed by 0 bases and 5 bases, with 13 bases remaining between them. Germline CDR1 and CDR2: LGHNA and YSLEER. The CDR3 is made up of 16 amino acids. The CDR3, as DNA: TGCGCCAGCAGCCAAGATGCGGCAGGCTTCAATGAAAAACTGTTTTTT. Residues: CASSQDAAGFNEKLFF.

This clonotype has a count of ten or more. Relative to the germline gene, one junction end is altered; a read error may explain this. The CDR3: CASSSGPRDIQYF. CDR3 sequence (DNA): TGTGCTAGCAGCTCTGGCCCACGGGACATTCAGTACTTC. The chain has TRBV7-7 and TRBJ2-4, with unresolved D. The length of the CDR3 is 13 residues. Germline V lookup: CDR1 SSHAT, CDR2 FNYEAQ (reference sequence).

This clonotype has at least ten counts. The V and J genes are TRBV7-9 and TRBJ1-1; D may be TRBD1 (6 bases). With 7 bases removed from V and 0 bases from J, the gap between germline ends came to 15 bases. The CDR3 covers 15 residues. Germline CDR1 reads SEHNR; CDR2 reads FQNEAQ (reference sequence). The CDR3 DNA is TGTGCCAGCATCTCGGGGGGGGCCATGAACACTGAAGCTTTCTTT. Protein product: CASISGGAMNTEAFF.

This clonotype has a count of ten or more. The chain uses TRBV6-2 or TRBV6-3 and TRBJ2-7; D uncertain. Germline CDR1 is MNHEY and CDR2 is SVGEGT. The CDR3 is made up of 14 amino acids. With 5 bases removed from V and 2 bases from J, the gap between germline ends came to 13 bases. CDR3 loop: CASSKLPSPYEQYF. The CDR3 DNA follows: TGTGCCAGCAGTAAGCTCCCGAGCCCCTACGAGCAGTACTTC.

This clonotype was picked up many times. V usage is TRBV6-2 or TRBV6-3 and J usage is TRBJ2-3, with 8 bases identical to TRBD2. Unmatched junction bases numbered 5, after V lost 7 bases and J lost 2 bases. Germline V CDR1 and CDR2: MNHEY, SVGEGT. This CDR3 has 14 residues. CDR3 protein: CASTIAGPTDTQYF. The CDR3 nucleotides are TGTGCCAGCACCATAGCGGGGCCCACAGATACGCAGTATTTT.

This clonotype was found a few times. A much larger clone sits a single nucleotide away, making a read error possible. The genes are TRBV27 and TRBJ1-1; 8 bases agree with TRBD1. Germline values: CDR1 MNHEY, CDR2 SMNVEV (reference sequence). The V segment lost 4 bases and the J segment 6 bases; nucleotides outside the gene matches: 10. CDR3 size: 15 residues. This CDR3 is CASSSQTGAGAEAFF. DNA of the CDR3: TGTGCCAGCAGTTCCCAGACAGGGGCTGGGGCTGAAGCTTTCTTT.

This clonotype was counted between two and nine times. The CDR3 spells CAISAGTVNPADTQYF. The CDR3 region has the DNA TGTGCCATCAGCGCTGGGACAGTTAATCCCGCAGATACGCAGTATTTT. The chain couples TRBV10-3 to TRBJ2-3, with TRBD1 identical over 7 bases. V gave up 6 bases and J gave up 4 bases; unmatched junction bases: 13. The CDR3 runs to 16 residues. From germline, CDR1 is ENHRY and CDR2 SYGVKD.

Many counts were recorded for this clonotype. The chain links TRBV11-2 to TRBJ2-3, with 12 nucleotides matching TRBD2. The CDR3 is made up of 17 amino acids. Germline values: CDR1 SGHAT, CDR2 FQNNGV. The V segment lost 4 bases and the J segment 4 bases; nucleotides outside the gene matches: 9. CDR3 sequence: CASSYFRTSGIADTQYF. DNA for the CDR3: TGTGCCAGCAGCTACTTTAGGACTAGCGGGATCGCAGATACGCAGTATTTT.

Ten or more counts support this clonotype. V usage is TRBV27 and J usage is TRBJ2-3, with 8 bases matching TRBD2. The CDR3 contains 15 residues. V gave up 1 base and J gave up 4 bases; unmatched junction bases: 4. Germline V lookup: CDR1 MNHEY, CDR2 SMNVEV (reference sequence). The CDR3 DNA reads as TGTGCCAGCAGTTTATGGAGCGGGAGTTCAGATACGCAGTATTTT. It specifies CASSLWSGSSDTQYF.

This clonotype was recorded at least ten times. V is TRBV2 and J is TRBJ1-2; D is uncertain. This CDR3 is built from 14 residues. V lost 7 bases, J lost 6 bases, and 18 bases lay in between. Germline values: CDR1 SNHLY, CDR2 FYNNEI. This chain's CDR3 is CASTQGSGLHGYTF. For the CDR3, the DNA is TGTGCCAGCACCCAAGGGTCGGGGTTACATGGCTACACCTTC.

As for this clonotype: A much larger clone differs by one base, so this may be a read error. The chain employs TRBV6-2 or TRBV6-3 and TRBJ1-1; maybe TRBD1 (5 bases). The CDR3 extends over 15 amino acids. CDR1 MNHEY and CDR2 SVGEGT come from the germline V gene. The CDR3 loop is CAGSHGTAGGTEAFF. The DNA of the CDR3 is TGTGCCGGCAGTCACGGGACGGCCGGGGGCACTGAAGCTTTCTTT.

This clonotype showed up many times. CDR3 sequence (DNA): TGTGCCAGCAATTTAGCGGGGGGGACAGATACGCAGTATTTT. Its translation: CASNLAGGTDTQYF. The J gene is TRBJ2-3, the V gene TRBV6-6, with TRBD2 matching 11 bases. Germline CDR1 reads MNHNY; CDR2 reads SVGAGI (reference sequence). The trim removed 7 bases at V and 3 bases at J, leaving 3 bases unmatched. CDR3 length: 14 amino acids.

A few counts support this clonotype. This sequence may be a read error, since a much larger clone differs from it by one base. The CDR3 DNA sequence: TGCGCCAGCAGCTTTGGACGGGGGAAAGATACGCAGTATTTT. It is translated as CASSFGRGKDTQYF. The chain couples TRBV5-1 to TRBJ2-3; possibly TRBD2 for D (6 bases). CDR3 length: 14 amino acids. The germline V and J ends were trimmed by 2 bases and 5 bases, with 12 bases remaining between them. Germline assignment: CDR1 SGHRS and CDR2 YFSETQ.

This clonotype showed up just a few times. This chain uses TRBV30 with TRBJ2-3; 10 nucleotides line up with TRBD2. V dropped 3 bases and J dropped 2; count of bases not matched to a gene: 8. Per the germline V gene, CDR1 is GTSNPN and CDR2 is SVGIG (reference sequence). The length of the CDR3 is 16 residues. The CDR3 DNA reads TGTGCCTGGAGACAACTAGCGGGATCAGACACAGATACGCAGTATTTT. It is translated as CAWRQLAGSDTDTQYF. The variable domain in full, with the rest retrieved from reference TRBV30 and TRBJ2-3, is SQTIHQWPATLVQPVGSPLSLECTVEGTSNPNLYWYRQAAGRGLQLLFYSVGIGQISSEVPQNLSASRPQDRQFILSSKKLLLSDSGFYLCAWRQLAGSDTDTQYFGPGTRLTVL.